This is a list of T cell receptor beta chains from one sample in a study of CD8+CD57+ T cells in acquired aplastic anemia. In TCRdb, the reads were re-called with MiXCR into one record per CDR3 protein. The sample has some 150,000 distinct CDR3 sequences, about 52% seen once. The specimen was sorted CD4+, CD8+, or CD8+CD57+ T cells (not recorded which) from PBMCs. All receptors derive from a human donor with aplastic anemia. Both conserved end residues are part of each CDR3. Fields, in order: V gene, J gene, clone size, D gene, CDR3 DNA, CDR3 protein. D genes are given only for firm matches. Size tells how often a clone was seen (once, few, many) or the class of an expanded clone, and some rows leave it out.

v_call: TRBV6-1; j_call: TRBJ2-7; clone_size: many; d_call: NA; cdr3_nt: TGTGCCAGCAGCACCCTACAGGGGCCGGGGGCCTACGAGCAGTACTTC; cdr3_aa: CASSTLQGPGAYEQYF
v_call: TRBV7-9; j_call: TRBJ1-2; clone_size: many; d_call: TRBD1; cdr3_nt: TGTGCCAGCAGCACCGGGACAGGGGGCGGCTACACCTTC; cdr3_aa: CASSTGTGGGYTF
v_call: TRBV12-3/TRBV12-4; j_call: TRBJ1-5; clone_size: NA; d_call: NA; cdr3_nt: TGTGCCAGCAGCGATCGGGACACCCTCAATCAGCCCCAGCATTTT; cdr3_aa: CASSDRDTLNQPQHF
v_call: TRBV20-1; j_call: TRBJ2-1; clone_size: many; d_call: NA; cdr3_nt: TGCAGTGCTATAGGGGGGGAAGTCAATGAGCAGTTCTTC; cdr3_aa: CSAIGGEVNEQFF
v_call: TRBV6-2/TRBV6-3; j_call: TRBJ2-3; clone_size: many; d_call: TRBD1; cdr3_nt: TGTGCCAGCATGGGACAGGGAAACACAGATACGCAGTATTTT; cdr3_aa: CASMGQGNTDTQYF
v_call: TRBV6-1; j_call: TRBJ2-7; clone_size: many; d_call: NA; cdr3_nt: TGTGCCAGCAGTGAATTTGGCGAATCCTCCTACGAGCAGTACTTC; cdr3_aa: CASSEFGESSYEQYF
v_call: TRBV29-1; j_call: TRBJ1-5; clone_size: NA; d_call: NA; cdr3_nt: TGCAGCGTTGGGTTGGGATCCAATCAGCCCCAGCATTTT; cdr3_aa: CSVGLGSNQPQHF
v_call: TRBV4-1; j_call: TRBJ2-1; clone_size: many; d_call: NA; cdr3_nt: TGCGCCAGCAGCCAAGATGGTAGCTACCCTAGCTACAATGAGCAGTTCTTC; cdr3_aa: CASSQDGSYPSYNEQFF
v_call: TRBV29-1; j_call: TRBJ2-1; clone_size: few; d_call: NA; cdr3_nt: TGCAGCGAGCGGGGACAGACTAATGAGCAGTTCTTC; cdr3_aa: CSERGQTNEQFF
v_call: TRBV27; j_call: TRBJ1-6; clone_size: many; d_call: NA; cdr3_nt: TGTGCCAGCGCCGGGTACGAGGACTATAATTCACCCCTCCACTTT; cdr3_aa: CASAGYEDYNSPLHF
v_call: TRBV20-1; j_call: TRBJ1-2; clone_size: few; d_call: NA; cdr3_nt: TGCAGTGCTGAGGGGGATGGCTACACCTTC; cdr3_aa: CSAEGDGYTF
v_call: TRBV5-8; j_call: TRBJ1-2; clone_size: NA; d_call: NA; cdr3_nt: TGTGCCAGCAGGTCCCCCTACAGCTATGGCTACACCTTC; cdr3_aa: CASRSPYSYGYTF
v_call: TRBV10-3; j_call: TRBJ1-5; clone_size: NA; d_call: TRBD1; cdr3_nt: TGTGCCATCAGTGATCAGGGGGCCTATCAGCCCCAGCATTTT; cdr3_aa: CAISDQGAYQPQHF
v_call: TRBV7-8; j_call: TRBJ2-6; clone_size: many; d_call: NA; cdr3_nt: TGTGCCAGCAGCTTCAGACGGTCTGGGGCCAACGTCCTGACTTTC; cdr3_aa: CASSFRRSGANVLTF
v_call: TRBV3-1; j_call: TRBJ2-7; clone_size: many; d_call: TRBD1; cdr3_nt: TGTGCCAGCAGCCACGGGACAGGGTGGTCCTACGAGCAGTACTTC; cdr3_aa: CASSHGTGWSYEQYF
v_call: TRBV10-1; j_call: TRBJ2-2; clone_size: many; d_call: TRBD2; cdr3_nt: TGCGCCAGCAGTGAGCAGACTAGCGGGGGGGCTAGCACCGGGGAGCTGTTTTTT; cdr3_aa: CASSEQTSGGASTGELFF
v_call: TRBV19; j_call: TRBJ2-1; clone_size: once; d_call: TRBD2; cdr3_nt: TGTGCCAGTAGTTGGAGCGGGGGGCAATACAATGAGCAGTTCTTC; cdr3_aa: CASSWSGGQYNEQFF
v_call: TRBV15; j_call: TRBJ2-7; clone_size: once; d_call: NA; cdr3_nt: TGTGCCACCAGCAGAGATAGGTGGAAGGACTACGAGCAGTACTTC; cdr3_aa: CATSRDRWKDYEQYF
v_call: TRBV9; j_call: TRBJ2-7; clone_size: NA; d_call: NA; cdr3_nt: TGTGCCAGCAGCGTAGGAACAAACTACGAGCAGTACTTC; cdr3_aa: CASSVGTNYEQYF
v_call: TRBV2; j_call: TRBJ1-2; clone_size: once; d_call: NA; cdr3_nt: TGTGCCAGCAGCTACCGGACAGTACATGGCTACACCTTC; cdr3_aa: CASSYRTVHGYTF
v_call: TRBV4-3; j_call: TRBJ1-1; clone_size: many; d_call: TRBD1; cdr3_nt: TGCGCCAGCAGCCAGGACAGGGGCATGAACACTGAAGCTTTCTTT; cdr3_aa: CASSQDRGMNTEAFF
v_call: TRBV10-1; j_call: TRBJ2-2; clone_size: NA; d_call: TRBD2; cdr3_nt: TGCGCCAGCAGTGTTGAACGGGGGGACACCGGGGAGCTGTTTTTT; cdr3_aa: CASSVERGDTGELFF
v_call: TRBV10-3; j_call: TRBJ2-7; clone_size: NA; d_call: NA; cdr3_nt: TGTGCCATCAGTGAGTCTACGGGGCACTCCTACGAGCAGTACTTC; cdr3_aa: CAISESTGHSYEQYF
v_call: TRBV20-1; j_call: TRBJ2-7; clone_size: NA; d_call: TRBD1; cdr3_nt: TGCAGTGCTAGGACAGGGGCACACGAGCAGTACTTC; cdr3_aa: CSARTGAHEQYF
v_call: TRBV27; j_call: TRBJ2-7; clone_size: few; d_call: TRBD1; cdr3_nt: TGTGCCAGCAGTCGGCGCGGGACAGGGGACTACGAGCAGTACTTC; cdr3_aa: CASSRRGTGDYEQYF
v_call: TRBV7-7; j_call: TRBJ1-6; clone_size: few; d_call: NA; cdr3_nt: TGTGCTAGCAGCTTCGGGTACTATAATTCACCCCTCCACTTT; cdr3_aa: CASSFGYYNSPLHF
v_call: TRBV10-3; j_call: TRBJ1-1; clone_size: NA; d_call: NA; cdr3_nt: TGTGCCATCACCGAGACAGCGAACACTGAAGCTTTCTTT; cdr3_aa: CAITETANTEAFF
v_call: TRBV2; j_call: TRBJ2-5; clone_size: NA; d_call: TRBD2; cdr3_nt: TGTGCCAGCAGTGAGACTAGCGGGGGGGCTGAGACCCAGTACTTC; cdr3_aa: CASSETSGGAETQYF
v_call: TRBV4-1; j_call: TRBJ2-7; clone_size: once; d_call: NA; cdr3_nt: TGCGCCAGCAGCCAAGATCTGGGAACATTCGGCTCCTACGAGCAGTACTTC; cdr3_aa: CASSQDLGTFGSYEQYF
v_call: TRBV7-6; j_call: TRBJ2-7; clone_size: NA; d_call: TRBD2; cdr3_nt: TGTGCCAGCAGCTCACTGACTAGCGGAAGCTCCTACGAGCAGTACTTC; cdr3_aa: CASSSLTSGSSYEQYF
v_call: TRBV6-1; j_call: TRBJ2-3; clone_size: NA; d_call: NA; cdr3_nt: TGTGCCAGCAAGGAGGGGGTCACAGATACGCAGTATTTT; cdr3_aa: CASKEGVTDTQYF
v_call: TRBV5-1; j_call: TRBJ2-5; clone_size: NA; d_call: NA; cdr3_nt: TGCGCCAGCGGCCAGGGGAGTAGATCCAAAGAGACCCAGTACTTC; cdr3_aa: CASGQGSRSKETQYF
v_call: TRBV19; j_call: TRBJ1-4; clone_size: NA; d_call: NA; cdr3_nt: TGTGCCAGTAGCTTGGGCTTGGGGACTAATGAAAAACTGTTTTTT; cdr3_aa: CASSLGLGTNEKLFF
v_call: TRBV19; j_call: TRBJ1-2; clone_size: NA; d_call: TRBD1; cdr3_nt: TGTGCCAGTAGTACACCGCGGACAGGAGCCAAGAATGGCTACACCTTC; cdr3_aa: CASSTPRTGAKNGYTF
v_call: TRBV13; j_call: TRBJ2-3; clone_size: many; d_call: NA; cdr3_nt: TGTGCCAGCAGCTTAGAGGGGGAGGGGGCAACAGATACGCAGTATTTT; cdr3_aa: CASSLEGEGATDTQYF
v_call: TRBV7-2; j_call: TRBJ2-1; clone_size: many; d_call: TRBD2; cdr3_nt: TGTGCCAGCAGCTGGGCGGGAGCCTACAATGAGCAGTTCTTC; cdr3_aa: CASSWAGAYNEQFF
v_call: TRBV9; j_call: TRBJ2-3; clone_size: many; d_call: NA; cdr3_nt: TGTGCCAGCAGCGTAGGAGGCCGTACGCAGTATTTT; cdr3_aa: CASSVGGRTQYF
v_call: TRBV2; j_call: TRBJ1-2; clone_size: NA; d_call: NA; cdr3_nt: TGTGCCAGCGGAACTAACTATGGCTACACCTTC; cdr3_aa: CASGTNYGYTF
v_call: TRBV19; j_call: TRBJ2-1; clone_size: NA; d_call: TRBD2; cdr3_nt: TGTGCCAGTAGCCCTGGTGTTGGGACTAGCGGGAGTGGGTACAATGAGCAGTTCTTC; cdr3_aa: CASSPGVGTSGSGYNEQFF
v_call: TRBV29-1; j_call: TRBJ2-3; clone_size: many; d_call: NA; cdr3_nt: TGCAGCGTTGGGCGGCAGGGACCAACTAGCACAGATACGCAGTATTTT; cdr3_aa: CSVGRQGPTSTDTQYF
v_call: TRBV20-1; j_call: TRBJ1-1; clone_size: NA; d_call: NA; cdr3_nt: TGCAGTGCTAGTGGCGGTATGGTGAACACTGAAGCTTTCTTT; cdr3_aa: CSASGGMVNTEAFF
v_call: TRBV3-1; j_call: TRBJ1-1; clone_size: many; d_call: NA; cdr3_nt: TGTGCCAGCAGCCAAGATATAGCAGGGAACACTGAAGCTTTCTTT; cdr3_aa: CASSQDIAGNTEAFF
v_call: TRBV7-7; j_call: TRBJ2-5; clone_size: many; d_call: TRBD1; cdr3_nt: TGTGCTAGCAGCTTTGGGACAGGCACAGGAGAGACCCAGTACTTC; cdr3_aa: CASSFGTGTGETQYF
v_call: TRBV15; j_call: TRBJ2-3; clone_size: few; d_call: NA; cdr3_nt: TGTGCCACCAGCAGAGGGCCGGCCCCGGACAGAGATACGCAGTATTTT; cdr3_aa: CATSRGPAPDRDTQYF
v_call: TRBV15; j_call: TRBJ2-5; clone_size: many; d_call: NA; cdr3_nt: TGTGCCACCAGCAGACAGGGGAAACTCCAAGAGACCCAGTACTTC; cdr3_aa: CATSRQGKLQETQYF
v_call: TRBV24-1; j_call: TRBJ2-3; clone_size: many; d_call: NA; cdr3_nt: TGTGCCACCAGTGACCATACTTCAGATACGCAGTATTTT; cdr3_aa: CATSDHTSDTQYF
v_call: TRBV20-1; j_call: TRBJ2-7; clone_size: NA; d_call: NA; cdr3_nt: TGCAGTGCTAGGGGGACTGACGAGCAGTACTTC; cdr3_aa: CSARGTDEQYF
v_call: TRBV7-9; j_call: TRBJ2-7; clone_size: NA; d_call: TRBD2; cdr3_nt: TGTGCCAGCAGCTACGGGACTAGCGGGGTCTACGAGCAGTACTTC; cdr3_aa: CASSYGTSGVYEQYF